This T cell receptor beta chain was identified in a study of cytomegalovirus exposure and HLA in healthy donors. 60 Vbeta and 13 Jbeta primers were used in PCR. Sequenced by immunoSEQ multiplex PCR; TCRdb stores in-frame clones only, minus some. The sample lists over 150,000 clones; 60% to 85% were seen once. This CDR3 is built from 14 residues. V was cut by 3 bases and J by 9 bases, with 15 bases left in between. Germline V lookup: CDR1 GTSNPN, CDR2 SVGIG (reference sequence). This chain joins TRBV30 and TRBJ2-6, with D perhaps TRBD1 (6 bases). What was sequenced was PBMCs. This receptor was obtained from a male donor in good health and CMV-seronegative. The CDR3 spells CAWRGGLWGNVLTF. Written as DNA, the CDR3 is TGTGCCTGGAGAGGGGGATTATGGGGCAACGTCCTGACTTTC.